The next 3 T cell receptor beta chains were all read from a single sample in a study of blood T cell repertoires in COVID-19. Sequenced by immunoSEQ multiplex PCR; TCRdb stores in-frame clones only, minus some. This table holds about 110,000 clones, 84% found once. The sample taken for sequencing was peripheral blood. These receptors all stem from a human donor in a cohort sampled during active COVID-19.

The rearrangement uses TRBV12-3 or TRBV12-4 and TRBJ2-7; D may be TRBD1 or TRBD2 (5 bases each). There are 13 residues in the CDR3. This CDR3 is CASSLEGSNEQYV. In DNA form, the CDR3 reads TGTGCCAGCAGCTTAGAGGGGTCCAACGAGCAGTACGTC.

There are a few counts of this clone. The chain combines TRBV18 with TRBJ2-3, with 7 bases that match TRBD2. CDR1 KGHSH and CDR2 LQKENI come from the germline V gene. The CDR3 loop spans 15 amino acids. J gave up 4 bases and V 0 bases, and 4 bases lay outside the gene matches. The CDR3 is CASSPPGGSSDTQYF. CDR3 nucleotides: TGTGCCAGCTCACCACCCGGCGGGAGTTCAGATACGCAGTATTTT.

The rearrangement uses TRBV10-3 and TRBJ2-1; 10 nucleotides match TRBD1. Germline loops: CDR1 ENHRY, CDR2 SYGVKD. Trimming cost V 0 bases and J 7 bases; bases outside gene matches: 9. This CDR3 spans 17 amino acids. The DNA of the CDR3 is TGTGCCATCAGTGAGTCCCCCGGACAGGGGGTATCTAATGAGCAGTTCTTC. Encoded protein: CAISESPGQGVSNEQFF.